The 15 T cell receptor beta chains listed next were all sequenced from one sample in a study of T cells in women clearing cervical HPV infection. Assay: immunoSEQ multiplex PCR; the TCRdb copy retains only in-frame clones and omits some. The table for this sample gives 23,000 or so clones. The sequenced sample was blood buffy coat. The origin of the receptors is a woman between 18 and 70 years old with a cervical HPV16 infection that either progressed to CIN3+ or cleared (not recorded which).

Turning to this clone: The read comes to an end 3 residues before the CDR3 does, leaving the germline J gene to fill in the end. The chain recombines TRBV12-3 or TRBV12-4 with TRBJ2-5; TRBD1 agrees at 10 bases. The CDR3 is made up of 16 amino acids. V was clipped by 0 bases and J by 6 bases; unmatched bases: 7. CDR3 amino acids: CASSLALGQGKKTQYF. The sequenced part of the CDR3 DNA is TGTGCCAGCAGTTTAGCGTTGGGACAGGGGAAGAAGACC.

About this clone: Read sequence stops 3 residues before the CDR3 end, and the germline J gene provides the missing end. This chain connects TRBV20-1 to TRBJ1-1; TRBD1 matches 7 bases. V lost 5 bases to trimming and J lost 7 bases; unmatched junction nucleotides: 4. This CDR3 comprises 11 residues. The germline CDR1 and CDR2 sequences are DFQATT and SNEGSKA (reference sequence). The chain's CDR3 is CSAQQGREAFF. The CDR3 DNA, read in part, is TGCAGTGCTCAACAGGGGCGTGAA.

A remark on this clone: The sequenced fragment ends 3 residues before the CDR3 boundary, so the rest is inferred from the germline J gene. The V call is TRBV20-1, the J call TRBJ2-2, with TRBD1 identical over 9 bases. The CDR3 loop spans 15 amino acids. The germline V gene encodes CDR1 DFQATT and CDR2 SNEGSKA (reference sequence). Unmatched junction bases numbered 0, after V lost 0 bases and J lost 1 base. The CDR3 loop is CSAREGQGNTGELFF. The CDR3 bases that were read are TGCAGTGCTAGAGAGGGACAGGGGAACACCGGGGAG.

Notes on this clone: Coverage ceases 3 residues before the CDR3 finishes, and the germline J gene fills in the end. The gene calls are TRBV7-6 and TRBJ2-1; TRBD2 matches at 14 bases. CDR3 length: 15 amino acids. Trimming cost V 1 base and J 8 bases; bases outside gene matches: 1. Per germline, CDR1 SGHVS and CDR2 FNYEAQ. The CDR3 bases that were read are TGTGCCAGCAGCTTAGGACTAGCGGGAGGGGATGAG. It encodes CASSLGLAGGDE. The full-length CDR3 reads as CASSLGLAGGDEQFF.

Details on this clone: The read falls 3 residues short of the CDR3 end, and the missing part is taken from the germline J gene. J is TRBJ2-1 and V is TRBV6-1, with 8 bases lining up with TRBD1. V shed 2 bases and J 4 bases; nucleotides not matched to a gene: 4. From germline, CDR1 is MNHNS and CDR2 SASEGT. The CDR3 loop spans 15 amino acids. The CDR3 here is CASSERTGRYNEQFF. The part of the CDR3 DNA that was read is TGTGCCAGCAGTGAACGGACAGGGCGATACAATGAG.

Of note for this clone: The read halts 3 residues ahead of the CDR3 end, with the missing end drawn from the germline J gene. This chain joins TRBV20-1 and TRBJ2-1; no definite D call. Trimming took off 0 bases at V and 0 bases at J, with 9 bases between the two ends. This CDR3 is 15 amino acids long. Germline V gives CDR1 DFQATT, CDR2 SNEGSKA (reference sequence). CDR3: CSARDLTHSYNEQFF. CDR3 DNA, as far as it was read: TGCAGTGCTAGAGATTTAACACACTCCTACAATGAG.

A note on this clone: Coverage ceases 3 residues before the CDR3 finishes, and the germline J gene fills in the end. The chain carries TRBV19 and TRBJ2-7; TRBD1 is a possible D gene (6 bases). The V end was cut by 6 bases, the J end by 2 bases, with 14 bases between. Germline-derived CDR1 and CDR2 are LNHDA and SQIVND (reference sequence). There are 14 residues in the CDR3. The DNA read from the CDR3 is TGTGCCAGTAGCCCAATCAGGGGCCCCTACGAG. Amino acids: CASSPIRGPYE. The whole CDR3 is CASSPIRGPYEQYF.

Regarding this clone: Read coverage stops 3 residues before the CDR3 terminus; the germline J gene supplies the remainder. The chain links TRBV19 to TRBJ1-1; D remains ambiguous. The ends were cut back, 0 bases at V and 5 bases at J, with 7 bases in the middle. The CDR3 runs 13 residues. Germline loops: CDR1 LNHDA, CDR2 SQIVND (reference sequence). The CDR3 sequence: CASSIDGDTEAFF. The CDR3 DNA, read in part, is TGTGCCAGTAGTATAGACGGGGATACTGAA. The variable domain in full, with the rest retrieved from reference TRBV19 and TRBJ1-1, is DGGITQSPKYLFRKEGQNVTLSCEQNLNHDAMYWYRQDPGQGLRLIYYSQIVNDFQKGDIAEGYSVSREKKESFPLTVTSAQKNPTAFYLCASSIDGDTEAFFGQGTRLTVV.

Comments on this clone: The CDR3 end lies 3 residues beyond the end of the read and is filled in from the germline J gene. J is TRBJ2-1 and V is TRBV30; 12 bases are a match to TRBD2. CDR1 and CDR2 from the germline V gene are GTSNPN and SVGIG (reference sequence). Germline trimming cut 0 bases from V and 4 bases from J; bases unmatched to any gene: 1. The CDR3 has 15 amino acids. CDR3 amino acids: CAWSVGLAGYNEQFF. CDR3 DNA, as far as it was read: TGTGCCTGGAGTGTCGGACTAGCGGGATACAATGAG.

Points on this clone: The read halts 3 residues ahead of the CDR3 end, with the missing end drawn from the germline J gene. The chain couples TRBV4-2 to TRBJ2-5; 7 positions match TRBD2. Losses at the gene ends were 0 bases for V and 2 bases for J; bases not matched to a gene: 3. Germline V gene sequence: CDR1 LGHNA, CDR2 YNFKEQ. The CDR3 is 15 amino acids. CDR3 amino acids: CASSQDPGGQETQYF. CDR3 DNA (partial): TGTGCCAGCAGCCAAGACCCGGGGGGACAAGAGACC.

Comments on this clone: The read is 3 residues too short to cover the CDR3 end, so that end is filled in from the germline J gene. The chain recombines TRBV2 with TRBJ1-1; weak D call: TRBD1 (5 bases). CDR3 size: 13 residues. Germline V gene data show CDR1 as SNHLY and CDR2 as FYNNEI. Trimming left V 2 bases short and J 3 bases short, with 7 bases between. The sequenced part of the CDR3 DNA is TGTGCCAGCAGTGAAATCAGGGACACTGAA. Residues: CASSEIRDTE. Given in full, the CDR3 is CASSEIRDTEAFF.

Turning to this clone: The read stops 3 residues short of the end of the CDR3; the missing end is completed from the germline J gene. The chain has TRBV2 and TRBJ1-6; D uncertain. CDR1 and CDR2 from the germline V gene are SNHLY and FYNNEI. V lost 3 bases and J 9 bases, leaving 3 bases between the germline ends. This CDR3 has 11 residues. CDR3 DNA, as far as it was read: TGTGCCAGCAGTGACGGTTCACCC. Protein: CASSDGSP. The whole CDR3 reads CASSDGSPLHF.

Notes on this clone: The DNA ends 3 residues before the CDR3 does, and the rest of the CDR3 is filled in from the germline J gene. The genes are TRBV5-6 and TRBJ2-7; 10 positions agree with TRBD2. The trim removed 4 bases at V and 2 bases at J, leaving 6 bases unmatched. The V gene's germline CDR1 is SGHDT and CDR2 YYEEEE. CDR3 length: 15 amino acids. CDR3 bases read: TGTGCCAGCAGCCAGAGACTAGCGGGCCCCTACGAG. Encoded protein: CASSQRLAGPYE. From start to end, the CDR3 is CASSQRLAGPYEQYF. Based on the CDR3 plus reference TRBV5-6 and TRBJ2-7, the full variable domain is DAGVTQSPTHLIKTRGQQVTLRCSPKSGHDTVSWYQQALGQGPQFIFQYYEEEERQRGNFPDRFSGHQFPNYSSELNVNALLLGDSALYLCASSQRLAGPYEQYFGPGTRLTVT.

CDR3: CALSQADTPYEQYF. Partial CDR3 DNA: TGTGCCTTGTCGCAAGCCGACACCCCCTACGAG. The chain carries TRBV30 and TRBJ2-7; D call uncertain. The read gets to within 3 residues of the CDR3 end, and the germline J gene fills in the rest. Between the trimmed V and J ends, which lost 7 bases and 2 bases, there was a span of 18 bases. Germline V gene data show CDR1 as GTSNPN and CDR2 as SVGIG (reference sequence). The CDR3 is 14 residues long.

Comment on this clone: The read ends 3 residues early relative to the CDR3; the germline J gene fills the gap. The V call is TRBV4-1, the J call TRBJ1-4; possible D gene TRBD1, 6 bases. The CDR3 covers 13 residues. Trimming removed 2 bases at V and 10 bases at J, with 11 bases between. Germline V gene sequence: CDR1 MGHRA, CDR2 YSYEKL. The CDR3 bases that were read are TGCGCCAGCAGCCAAATATTACAGGGAAAA. Encoded protein: CASSQILQGK. The entire CDR3 reads CASSQILQGKLFF.